Listed below are T cell receptor beta chains from one sample, sequenced in a study of metastatic and nonmetastatic thyroid tumors. TCRdb used MiXCR to call clones anew from the PCR reads. Here the sample spans approximately 1,800 clones, roughly a tenth being singletons. The sequenced material came from tumor tissue. These receptors were obtained from a female donor with papillary thyroid cancer or a benign thyroid nodule (not recorded which). Some clones in this sample may be carry-over from other donors' samples. The CDR3 runs from the conserved cysteine through the conserved F or W. The D gene is left open where the match is weak. Size is stated for part of the rows, as once, few or many counts, or as a class when the clone is expanded.

d_call j_call v_call clone_size cdr3_aa cdr3_nt
TRBD1 TRBJ1-6 TRBV6-5 large CASSYTTGDNSPLHF TGTGCCAGCAGTTACACGACAGGGGATAATTCACCCCTCCACTTT
. TRBJ1-5 TRBV9 . CASSVVVDSAEAFSNQPQHF TGTGCCAGCAGCGTAGTGGTCGACAGCGCGGAGGCCTTTAGCAATCAGCCCCAGCATTTT
. TRBJ1-6 TRBV6-2/TRBV6-3 . CASSYQCKLPPLHF TGTGCCAGCAGTTACCAGTGCAAATTGCCACCCCTCCACTTT
. TRBJ1-5 TRBV5-6 . CASSSQNQPQHF TGTGCCAGCAGCTCTCAGAATCAGCCCCAGCATTTT
. TRBJ2-7 TRBV6-1 . CASTMDPGSYEQYF TGTGCCAGCACTATGGATCCGGGCTCCTACGAGCAGTACTTC
. TRBJ2-2 TRBV10-3 large CAIGKNAGDTGELFF TGTGCCATCGGAAAGAACGCAGGGGACACCGGGGAGCTGTTTTTT
. TRBJ2-1 TRBV27 medium-sized CASSPSMTDNEQFF TGTGCCAGCAGTCCATCAATGACTGACAATGAGCAGTTCTTC
. TRBJ2-3 TRBV5-1 . CASSSGTYILDTQYF TGCGCCAGCAGCTCCGGGACCTACATTCTAGATACGCAGTATTTT
. TRBJ1-2 TRBV19 few CASSISSAANYGYTF TGTGCCAGTAGTATAAGCTCCGCCGCTAACTATGGCTACACCTTC
. TRBJ2-3 TRBV19 medium-sized CASSDRPGASTDTQYF TGTGCCAGTAGCGACAGACCAGGGGCCAGCACAGATACGCAGTATTTT
. TRBJ1-1 TRBV2 medium-sized CASSPVRQPNTEAFF TGTGCCAGCAGCCCCGTACGTCAGCCGAACACTGAAGCTTTCTTT
. TRBJ1-1 TRBV4-1 many CASSHGGLRSNDDTEAFF TGCGCCAGCAGCCACGGAGGACTACGCTCAAACGATGACACTGAAGCTTTCTTT
. TRBJ1-2 TRBV2 medium-sized CASSQTGFDYGYTF TGTGCCAGCAGCCAAACAGGGTTCGACTATGGCTACACCTTC
. TRBJ2-6 TRBV10-3 medium-sized CAISESGNTGANVLTF TGTGCCATCAGTGAGTCGGGGAATACTGGGGCCAACGTCCTGACTTTC
TRBD1 TRBJ1-6 TRBV2 medium-sized CASAGQGDSPLHF TGTGCCAGCGCCGGACAGGGGGATTCACCCCTCCACTTT
TRBD1 TRBJ1-2 TRBV6-1 large CASSLTGVYGYTF TGTGCCAGCAGTTTAACAGGGGTCTATGGCTACACCTTC
. TRBJ2-7 TRBV5-1 medium-sized CASSDGQEGIYEQYF TGCGCCAGCAGCGACGGACAGGAGGGAATTTACGAGCAGTACTTC
. TRBJ1-3 TRBV5-6 many CASSLGRDGNTIYF TGTGCCAGCAGCTTGGGCAGGGATGGAAACACCATATATTTT
TRBD1 TRBJ2-7 TRBV6-1 large CASRGWTGDREQYF TGTGCCAGCAGGGGCTGGACAGGGGATCGGGAGCAGTACTTC
. TRBJ2-3 TRBV19 medium-sized CASSITNTDTQYF TGTGCCAGTAGTATAACTAACACAGATACGCAGTATTTT
TRBD1 TRBJ2-7 TRBV29-1 many CSGRKDRSPSYEQYF TGCAGCGGCCGTAAGGACAGGTCGCCCTCCTACGAGCAGTACTTC
TRBD1 TRBJ1-4 TRBV7-6 many CASSSSGQTVATNEKLFF TGTGCCAGCAGCTCCTCGGGACAGACAGTTGCAACTAATGAAAAACTGTTTTTT
TRBD2 TRBJ2-7 TRBV6-1 large CASSPAGEGYEQYF TGTGCCAGCAGTCCTGCGGGAGAGGGATACGAGCAGTACTTC
. TRBJ2-2 TRBV7-9 . CASSFRQNTGELFF TGTGCCAGCAGCTTTAGACAGAACACCGGGGAGCTGTTTTTC
TRBD2 TRBJ2-1 TRBV6-2/TRBV6-3 large CASSSLGGGDEQFF TGTGCCAGCAGTTCTCTCGGGGGAGGGGATGAGCAGTTCTTC
. TRBJ2-7 TRBV27 large CASSLASEGGTYEQYF TGTGCCAGCAGTTTAGCTAGTGAGGGGGGAACCTACGAGCAGTACTTC
. TRBJ2-7 TRBV5-1 . CASSPRGAGYEQYF TGCGCCAGCAGCCCTAGGGGGGCCGGGTACGAGCAGTACTTC
. TRBJ2-3 TRBV29-1 many CSHGGDTQYF TGCAGCCATGGGGGAGATACGCAGTATTTT
TRBD1 TRBJ2-1 TRBV7-2 medium-sized CASSSRPQGAETYNEQFF TGTGCCAGCAGCTCGAGACCCCAGGGGGCTGAGACCTACAATGAGCAGTTCTTC
. TRBJ2-7 TRBV28 large CASGPGRNSYEQYF TGTGCCAGCGGTCCAGGACGCAACTCCTACGAGCAGTACTTC
. TRBJ2-5 TRBV5-1 many CASSLVRETQYF TGCGCCAGCAGCTTGGTCAGAGAGACCCAGTACTTC
TRBD1 TRBJ1-5 TRBV6-1 medium-sized CASSQGDQPQHF TGTGCCAGCAGTCAGGGGGATCAGCCCCAGCATTTT
TRBD1 TRBJ1-6 TRBV6-5 large CASSYSSGGSPLHF TGTGCCAGCAGTTACTCGTCAGGGGGGTCACCCCTCCACTTT
TRBD2 TRBJ2-3 TRBV24-1 medium-sized CATQTGTSGGTDTQYF TGTGCCACCCAAACTGGGACTAGCGGGGGCACAGATACGCAGTATTTT
TRBD2 TRBJ2-2 TRBV7-8 medium-sized CASSWTSSAGELFF TGTGCCAGCAGCTGGACTAGCTCGGCCGGGGAGCTGTTTTTT
. TRBJ1-1 TRBV5-4 many CASSHNRDRRTEAFF TGTGCCAGCAGCCATAATCGGGACCGACGCACTGAAGCTTTCTTT
. TRBJ2-7 TRBV2 medium-sized CASSSITTSTYEQYF TGTGCCAGCAGTTCCATTACGACTAGTACCTACGAGCAGTACTTC
. TRBJ2-2 TRBV5-1 many CASSTRVTGELFF TGCGCCAGCAGCACCAGGGTAACCGGGGAGCTGTTTTTT
. TRBJ2-7 TRBV27 large CASSIRGRGYEQYF TGTGCCAGCAGTATAAGGGGGCGGGGGTACGAGCAGTACTTC
TRBD1 TRBJ2-7 TRBV6-1 . CASSQGQGQRQYF TGTGCCAGCAGTCAAGGACAGGGCCAACGACAGTACTTC
TRBD2 TRBJ2-3 TRBV7-8 medium-sized CASSLDPGLAGDTQYF TGTGCCAGCAGCTTAGATCCCGGACTAGCGGGGGATACGCAGTATTTT
TRBD1 TRBJ1-2 TRBV28 . CASSHDRGVGSYTF TGTGCCAGCAGTCATGACAGGGGGGTAGGGAGCTACACCTTC
. TRBJ2-3 TRBV6-1 medium-sized CASSPTTNLATDTQYF TGTGCCAGCAGTCCAACTACCAATTTAGCCACAGATACGCAGTATTTT
. TRBJ1-1 TRBV5-1 medium-sized CASSLVLEGAEAFF TGCGCCAGCAGCTTGGTTTTGGAGGGCGCTGAAGCTTTCTTT
. TRBJ2-1 TRBV27 large CASSFDSSYNEQFF TGTGCCAGCAGTTTCGACAGCTCCTACAATGAGCAGTTCTTC
TRBD2 TRBJ2-3 TRBV30 medium-sized CAWSGLAGGYTDTQYF TGTGCCTGGAGTGGTCTAGCGGGAGGTTACACAGATACGCAGTATTTT
. TRBJ1-1 TRBV7-4 . CASIPNVGGTAVLVEAFF TGTGCCAGTATCCCCAATGTGGGCGGGACGGCCGTTTTGGTTGAAGCTTTCTTT
TRBD1 TRBJ1-2 TRBV6-5 large CASSYRKDDRGHGYTF TGTGCCAGCAGTTACCGGAAAGACGACAGGGGCCATGGCTACACCTTC
TRBD1 TRBJ2-7 TRBV6-2/TRBV6-3 hyperexpanded CASSQGQGSSYEQYF TGTGCCAGCAGTCAAGGACAGGGCAGCTCCTACGAGCAGTACTTC
. TRBJ2-1 TRBV9 many CASSVSGYNEQFF TGTGCCAGCAGCGTATCTGGCTACAATGAGCAGTTCTTC
. TRBJ1-1 TRBV11-2 many CASSLAIWGPSAFF TGTGCCAGCAGCTTAGCGATTTGGGGGCCATCAGCTTTCTTT
. TRBJ1-1 TRBV29-1 few CSVEEPGKHPEAFF TGCAGCGTTGAAGAGCCAGGGAAGCATCCTGAAGCCTTCTTT
. TRBJ2-4 TRBV6-1 few CASIKRIYMENIQYF TGTGCCAGCATCAAAAGGATTTACATGGAAAACATTCAGTACTTC
TRBD2 TRBJ2-2 TRBV9 once CASSVGGTLAGRTGEPFF TGTGCCAGCAGCGTAGGCGGCACCTTAGCGGGACGGACCGGGGAGCCGTTTTTT
. TRBJ2-7 TRBV18 many CASSPPGYAGTYEQYF TGTGCCAGCTCACCACCGGGGTATGCGGGAACCTACGAGCAGTACTTC
. TRBJ1-6 TRBV28 . CASRRPGSPLHF TGTGCCAGCAGACGCCCGGGGTCACCCCTCCACTTT
. TRBJ1-2 TRBV6-5 . CASSSSTGDYGYTF TGTGCCAGCAGCTCCTCGACAGGAGACTATGGCTACACCTTC
. TRBJ1-1 TRBV6-2/TRBV6-3 large CASRPGVWGTEAFF TGTGCCAGCCGCCCGGGGGTTTGGGGTACTGAAGCTTTCTTT
. TRBJ1-6 TRBV4-1 once CASSQDLGQDYNSPLHF TGCGCCAGCAGCCAAGATTTGGGACAAGACTATAATTCACCCCTCCACTTT